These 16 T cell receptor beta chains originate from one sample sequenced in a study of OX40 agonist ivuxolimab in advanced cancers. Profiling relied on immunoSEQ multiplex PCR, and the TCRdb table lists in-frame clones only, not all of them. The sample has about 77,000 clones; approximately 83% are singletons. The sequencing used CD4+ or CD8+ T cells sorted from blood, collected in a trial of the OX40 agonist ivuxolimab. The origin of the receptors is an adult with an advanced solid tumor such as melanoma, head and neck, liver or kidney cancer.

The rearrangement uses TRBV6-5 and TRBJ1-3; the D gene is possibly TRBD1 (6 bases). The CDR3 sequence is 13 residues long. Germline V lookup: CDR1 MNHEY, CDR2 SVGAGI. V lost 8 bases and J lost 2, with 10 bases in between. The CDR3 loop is CASYRAAGNTIYF. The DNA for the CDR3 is TGTGCCAGCTACAGGGCCGCTGGAAACACCATATATTTT.

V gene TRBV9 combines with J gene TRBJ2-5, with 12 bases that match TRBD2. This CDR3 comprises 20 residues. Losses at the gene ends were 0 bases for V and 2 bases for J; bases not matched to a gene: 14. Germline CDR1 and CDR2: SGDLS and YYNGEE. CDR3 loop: CASSVGRWSSGGDRQETQYF. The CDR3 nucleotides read TGTGCCAGCAGCGTAGGAAGATGGTCTAGCGGGGGGGATCGACAAGAGACCCAGTACTTC.

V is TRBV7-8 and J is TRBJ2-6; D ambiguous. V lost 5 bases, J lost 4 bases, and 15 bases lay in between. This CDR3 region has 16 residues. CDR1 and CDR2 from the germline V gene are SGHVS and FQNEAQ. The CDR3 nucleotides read TGTGCCAGCAGCCCACGCGGCCCCTCCGGGGCCAACGTCCTGACTTTC. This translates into CASSPRGPSGANVLTF.

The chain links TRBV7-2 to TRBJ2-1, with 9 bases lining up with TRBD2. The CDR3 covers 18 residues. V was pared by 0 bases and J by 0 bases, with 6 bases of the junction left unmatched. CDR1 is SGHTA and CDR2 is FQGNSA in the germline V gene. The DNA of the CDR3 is TGTGCCAGCAGCTTAGCGGTAGCGGGGGCCAGCTCCTACAATGAGCAGTTCTTC. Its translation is CASSLAVAGASSYNEQFF.

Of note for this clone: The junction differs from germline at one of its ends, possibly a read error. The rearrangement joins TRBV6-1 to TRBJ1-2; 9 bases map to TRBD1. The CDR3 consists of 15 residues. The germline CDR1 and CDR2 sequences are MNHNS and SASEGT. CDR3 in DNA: TGTGCCAGCGGTGAAAACTGGGGACAGGGCTTTGGCTACACCTTC. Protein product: CASGENWGQGFGYTF.

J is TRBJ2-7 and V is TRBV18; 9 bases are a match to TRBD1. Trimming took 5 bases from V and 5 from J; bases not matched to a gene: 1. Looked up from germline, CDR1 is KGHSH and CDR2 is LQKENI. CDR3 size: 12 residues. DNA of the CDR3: TGTGCCAGCTCAAGGGACAGGGACGAGCAGTACTTC. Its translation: CASSRDRDEQYF.

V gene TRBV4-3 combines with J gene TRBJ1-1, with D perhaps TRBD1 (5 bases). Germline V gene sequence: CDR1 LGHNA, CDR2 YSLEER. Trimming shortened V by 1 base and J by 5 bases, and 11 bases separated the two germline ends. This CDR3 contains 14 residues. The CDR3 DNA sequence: TGCGCCAGCAGCCAAGTTGCCCACAGGACTGAAGCTTTCTTT. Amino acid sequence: CASSQVAHRTEAFF.

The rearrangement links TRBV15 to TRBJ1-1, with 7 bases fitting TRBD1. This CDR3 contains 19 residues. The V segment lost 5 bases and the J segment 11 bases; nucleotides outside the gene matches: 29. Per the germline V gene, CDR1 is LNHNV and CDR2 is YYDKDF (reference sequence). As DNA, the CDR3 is TGTGCCACCAGCGAGGGGGCGAACCTTATCGCCCTACAAAGTTTCGCCGCTTTCTTT. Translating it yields CATSEGANLIALQSFAAFF.

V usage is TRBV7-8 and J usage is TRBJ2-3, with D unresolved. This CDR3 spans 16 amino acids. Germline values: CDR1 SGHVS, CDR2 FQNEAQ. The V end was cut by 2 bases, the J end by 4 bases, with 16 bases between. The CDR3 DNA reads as TGTGCCAGCAGCTTAAAAGCGCGCGGCGTAGCAGATACGCAGTATTTT. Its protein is CASSLKARGVADTQYF.

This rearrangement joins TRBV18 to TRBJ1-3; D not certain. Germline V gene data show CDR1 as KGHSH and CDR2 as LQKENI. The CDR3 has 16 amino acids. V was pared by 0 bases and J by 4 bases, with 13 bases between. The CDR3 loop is CASSPPMATVGNTIYF. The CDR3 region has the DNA TGTGCCAGCTCACCACCTATGGCCACGGTCGGAAACACCATATATTTT.

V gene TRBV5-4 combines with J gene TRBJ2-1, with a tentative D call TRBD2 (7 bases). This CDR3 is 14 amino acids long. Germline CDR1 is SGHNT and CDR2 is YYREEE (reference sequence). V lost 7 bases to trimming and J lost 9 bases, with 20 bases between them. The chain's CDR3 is CASHRGGDAGEQFF. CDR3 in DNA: TGTGCCAGCCACAGAGGGGGGGATGCTGGTGAGCAGTTCTTC.

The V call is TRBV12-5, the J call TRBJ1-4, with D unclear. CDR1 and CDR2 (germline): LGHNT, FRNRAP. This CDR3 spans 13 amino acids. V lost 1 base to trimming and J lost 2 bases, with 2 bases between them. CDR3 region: CASGLETNEKLFF. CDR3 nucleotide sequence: TGTGCTAGTGGTTTGGAGACTAATGAAAAACTGTTTTTT.

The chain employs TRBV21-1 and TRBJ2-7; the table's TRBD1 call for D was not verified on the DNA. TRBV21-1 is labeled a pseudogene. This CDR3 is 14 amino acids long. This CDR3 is CASSKCQGTGEQYF. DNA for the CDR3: TGTGCCAGCAGCAAATGCCAGGGGACGGGGGAGCAGTACTTC.

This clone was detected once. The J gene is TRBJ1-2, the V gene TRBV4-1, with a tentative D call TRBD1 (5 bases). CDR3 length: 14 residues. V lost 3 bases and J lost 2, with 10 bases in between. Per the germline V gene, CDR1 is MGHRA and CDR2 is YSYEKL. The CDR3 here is CASSQQEGNYGYTF. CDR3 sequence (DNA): TGCGCCAGCAGCCAGCAGGAGGGGAACTATGGCTACACCTTC.

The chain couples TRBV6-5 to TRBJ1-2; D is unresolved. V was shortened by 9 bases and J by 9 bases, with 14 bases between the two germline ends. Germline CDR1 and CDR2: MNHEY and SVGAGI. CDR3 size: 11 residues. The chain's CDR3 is CASRLASSYTF. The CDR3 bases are TGTGCCAGTCGACTGGCCTCAAGCTACACCTTC.

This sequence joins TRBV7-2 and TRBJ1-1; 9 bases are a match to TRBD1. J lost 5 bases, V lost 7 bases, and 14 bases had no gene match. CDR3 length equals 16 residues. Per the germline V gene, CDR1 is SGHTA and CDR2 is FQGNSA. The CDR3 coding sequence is TGTGCCAGCACCCCCGGTTGGGACAGGGTGGAAACTGAAGCTTTCTTT. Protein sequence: CASTPGWDRVETEAFF.